The source of this T cell receptor (beta chain) is a study of T cell responses to AZD1222 COVID-19 vaccine. Overall study findings and caveats: Donors skewed white British and female; clonal diversity was possibly underestimated. Repertoire sampling was restricted to post-peak T cell response timepoints. Regions left unmutated in variants are reportedly the target of nearly half of spike-specific TCRs.

The repertoire was sequenced with immunoSEQ multiplex PCR; TCRdb's copy has only in-frame clones and lacks some. Here the sample spans approximately 60,000 clones, approximately 83% being singletons. The CDR3 consists of 12 residues. As for this clone: Antigen unknown.

The sequence derives from an adult in good health. The V gene is TRBV21-1, the J gene TRBJ1-2. TRBV21-1 is listed as a pseudogene. The sequencing here drew on peripheral blood, taken on day 0 of AZD1222 vaccination. The CDR3 is CASPPTSYGYTF. The CDR3 DNA is TGTGCCAGCCCCCCTACCAGCTATGGCTACACCTTC.